The source of this T cell receptor (beta chain) is a study of T cells in Graves' hyperthyroidism and ophthalmopathy. V was pared by 5 bases and J by 0 bases, with 19 bases between. The CDR3 runs to 17 residues. Germline V gives CDR1 MDHEN, CDR2 SYDVKM. The TCR beta CDR3 regions underwent amplification using RNA transcripts as the source. Using the HTBI primer set, a first-round RT-PCR was run on the TCR CDR3. Each CDR3 protein gets one entry after TCRdb re-called the multiplex PCR reads with MiXCR. The sample has about 720,000 distinct CDR3 sequences; around 15% are singletons. The table lists this clonotype with many counts.

The source material was blood. The receptor was derived from a man aged 18 to 30 with Graves' hyperthyroidism. The gene calls are TRBV28 and TRBJ1-2; D is unresolved. In DNA form, the CDR3 reads TGTGCCAGCAGTCCCCAACTAGGACGTTTAGCTAACTATGGCTACACCTTC. Its translation is CASSPQLGRLANYGYTF.